These T cell receptor beta chains were read from a single sample in a study of T cell repertoires in cytomegalovirus infection. No antigens are known for them. MiXCR, run by TCRdb on the reads, gives a single entry per CDR3 protein. The repertoire consists of tens of thousands of distinct CDR3 sequences, with more than 20% occurring once and the leading ten covering less than 20%. The source material was PBMCs, sequenced either directly or after in vitro stimulation (not recorded which). These receptor sequences come from a human donor in good health (CMV status not recorded). Some clones in this sample may be carry-over from other donors' samples. CDR3s include the opening cysteine and the closing phenylalanine or tryptophan. D genes are given only for firm matches. Some rows have no size entry. The others give once, few or many, or a class for an expanded clone.

>TRBV7-9|TRBJ1-1|-|many
CASRRGQGNSEAFF
TGTGCCAGCAGACGTGGGCAGGGGAATTCTGAAGCTTTCTTT
>TRBV7-6|TRBJ1-5|TRBD1|-
CASSLGTGDNQPQHF
TGTGCCAGCAGCTTGGGGACAGGGGACAATCAGCCCCAGCATTTT
>TRBV7-9|TRBJ2-7|TRBD2|-
CASSSSGRTSPYEQYF
TGTGCCAGCAGCTCTAGCGGGAGGACTTCCCCTTACGAGCAGTACTTC
>TRBV19|TRBJ1-2|-|-
CASSLTGPPDYGYTF
TGTGCCAGTAGCCTTACGGGTCCGCCGGACTATGGCTACACCTTC
>TRBV12-5|TRBJ2-1|-|many
CASGLYGEASSYNEQFF
TGTGCTAGTGGTTTGTACGGGGAGGCCAGCTCCTACAATGAGCAGTTCTTC
>TRBV2|TRBJ2-5|TRBD2|few
CASSEAIAGETQYF
TGTGCCAGCAGTGAAGCGATAGCGGGGGAGACCCAGTACTTC
>TRBV7-8|TRBJ2-1|TRBD2|many
CASSLKSGGPYEQFF
TGTGCCAGCAGCTTAAAAAGCGGGGGGCCCTATGAGCAGTTCTTC
>TRBV12-3/TRBV12-4|TRBJ2-7|-|many
CASGGAGDHEQYF
TGTGCCAGCGGGGGAGCCGGTGATCACGAGCAGTACTTC
>TRBV4-1|TRBJ2-7|TRBD2|many
CASSQEGLAGFEQYF
TGCGCCAGCAGCCAAGAAGGACTAGCGGGGTTCGAGCAGTACTTC
>TRBV20-1|TRBJ2-3|TRBD2|few
CSARLAGEPDTQYF
TGCAGTGCGCGACTAGCGGGAGAACCAGATACGCAGTATTTT
>TRBV18|TRBJ2-7|-|-
CASSPIVRTYEQYF
TGTGCCAGCTCCCCCATAGTTAGAACCTACGAGCAGTACTTC
>TRBV5-1|TRBJ2-7|-|few
CASSLDPEPSEQYF
TGCGCCAGCAGCTTGGACCCGGAGCCTTCCGAGCAGTACTTC
>TRBV24-1|TRBJ2-1|TRBD2|-
CATSDSRAGGIGNEQFF
TGTGCCACCAGTGATTCCAGAGCGGGGGGCATCGGCAATGAGCAGTTCTTC
>TRBV2|TRBJ2-4|-|-
CASSGTVNIQYF
TGTGCCAGCAGTGGGACAGTAAACATTCAGTACTTC
>TRBV12-3/TRBV12-4|TRBJ1-2|-|many
CASRSTRGYTF
TGTGCCAGCAGGTCAACCCGTGGGTACACCTTC
>TRBV12-3/TRBV12-4|TRBJ2-5|-|few
CASSSGGKETQYF
TGTGCCAGCAGTTCCGGAGGCAAGGAGACCCAGTACTTC
>TRBV27|TRBJ2-1|TRBD2|few
CASSRPLSGKRGEQFF
TGTGCCAGCAGCCGTCCCCTTAGCGGGAAACGCGGTGAGCAGTTCTTC
>TRBV7-2|TRBJ2-5|TRBD2|many
CASSSAPLRAGGPRETQYF
TGTGCCAGCAGTTCAGCCCCCCTAAGGGCGGGAGGGCCGAGGGAGACCCAGTACTTC
>TRBV7-2|TRBJ2-1|-|many
CAGKFQPSSNEQFF
TGTGCCGGGAAATTCCAGCCCTCCAGCAATGAGCAGTTCTTC
>TRBV20-1|TRBJ2-7|-|-
CSASGSSYEQYF
TGCAGTGCTAGTGGCAGTTCCTACGAGCAGTACTTC
>TRBV7-2|TRBJ2-1|-|few
CASTWSPGNNEQFF
TGTGCCAGCACCTGGAGCCCTGGAAACAATGAGCAGTTCTTC
>TRBV19|TRBJ1-4|TRBD1|-
CASSTVGGDREKLFF
TGTGCCAGTAGTACTGTAGGGGGCGATCGGGAAAAACTGTTTTTT
>TRBV7-2|TRBJ2-7|-|many
CASSFMGRSEQYF
TGTGCCAGCAGCTTTATGGGGCGAAGCGAGCAGTACTTC
>TRBV7-2|TRBJ2-3|TRBD2|many
CASSFASGSTDTQYF
TGTGCCAGCAGCTTCGCTAGCGGGAGCACAGATACGCAGTATTTT
>TRBV15|TRBJ2-7|-|few
CATSRESGGSYEQYF
TGTGCCACCAGCAGAGAGTCTGGCGGTTCCTACGAGCAGTACTTC
>TRBV12-3/TRBV12-4|TRBJ2-7|TRBD1|once
CASSFSGTGTPYEQYF
TGTGCCAGCAGTTTCTCCGGGACAGGGACACCCTACGAGCAGTACTTC
>TRBV5-1|TRBJ2-3|-|many
CASSLEAGREDTQYF
TGCGCCAGCAGCTTGGAGGCGGGGCGGGAAGATACGCAGTATTTT
>TRBV7-2|TRBJ2-1|-|few
CASSFGANNEQFF
TGTGCCAGCAGCTTCGGGGCGAACAATGAGCAGTTCTTC
>TRBV6-1|TRBJ2-7|TRBD2|many
CASRRGTRGLSEQYF
TGTGCCAGCAGACGAGGGACTAGAGGTCTCTCCGAGCAGTACTTC
>TRBV7-2|TRBJ1-1|-|many
CASRRDTMNTEAFF
TGTGCCAGCAGAAGGGACACCATGAACACTGAAGCTTTCTTT
>TRBV20-1|TRBJ2-1|-|-
CSAPGQGLYNEQFF
TGCAGTGCCCCTGGACAGGGACTATACAATGAGCAGTTCTTC
>TRBV20-1|TRBJ2-2|-|-
CSARESIGELFF
TGCAGTGCTAGAGAGTCAATCGGGGAGCTGTTTTTT
>TRBV7-8|TRBJ2-1|-|-
CASSRGVENEQFF
TGTGCCAGCAGCAGGGGGGTGGAGAATGAGCAGTTCTTC
>TRBV20-1|TRBJ2-1|TRBD2|-
CSAEPGTSSNEQFF
TGCAGTGCCGAACCCGGGACTAGTAGCAATGAGCAGTTCTTC
>TRBV7-8|TRBJ2-2|-|many
CASSFRVNTGELFF
TGTGCCAGCAGCTTTCGTGTCAACACCGGGGAGCTGTTTTTT